This is a list of T cell receptor beta chains from one sample in a study of blood T cell repertoires in COVID-19. Using immunoSEQ multiplex PCR, the repertoire was profiled, and TCRdb retains in-frame clones only, with some absent. The repertoire holds 43,000 or so clones, with roughly 87% as singletons. The sample consisted of peripheral blood. Receptor source: a woman of 80 years or more with active COVID-19. Both conserved end residues are part of each CDR3. D genes are given only for firm matches. Size is omitted from some rows. Given values are once, few, many or a class for expanded clones.

j_gene | abundance | d_gene | len | v_gene | CDR3aa | CDR3nt
TRBJ2-1 | once | . | 12 | TRBV7-3 | CASSLLEDEQFF | TGTGCCAGCAGCTTATTGGAGGATGAGCAGTTCTTC
TRBJ1-6 | . | TRBD1 | 14 | TRBV19 | CASSIRGGRSPLHF | TGTGCCAGTAGTATTAGAGGGGGCAGATCACCCCTCCACTTT
TRBJ1-2 | few | . | 15 | TRBV30 | CAWSRRGYLDYGYTF | TGTGCCTGGAGTCGGAGGGGATACCTTGACTATGGCTACACCTTC
TRBJ1-4 | . | . | 14 | TRBV14 | CASSQWTDLGKLFF | TGTGCCAGCAGCCAATGGACAGATTTGGGAAAACTGTTTTTT
TRBJ1-2 | . | . | 15 | TRBV7-2 | CASTPHGGGGYGYTF | TGTGCCAGCACCCCCCATGGAGGGGGAGGGTATGGCTACACCTTC
TRBJ1-4 | . | . | 14 | TRBV4-1 | CASRRGEGREKLFF | TGCGCCAGCAGACGTGGAGAGGGTCGGGAAAAACTGTTTTTT
TRBJ1-4 | once | TRBD1 | 14 | TRBV6-5 | CASSTDRVEEKLFF | TGTGCCAGCAGCACCGACAGGGTGGAAGAAAAACTGTTTTTT
TRBJ2-7 | . | . | 13 | TRBV7-8 | CASSLGGVDEQYF | TGTGCCAGCAGCTTAGGGGGCGTGGACGAGCAGTACTTC
TRBJ1-5 | . | . | 15 | TRBV18 | CASSPRQADNQPQHF | TGTGCCAGCTCACCCCGACAGGCCGACAATCAGCCCCAGCATTTT
TRBJ2-4 | . | . | 15 | TRBV6-5 | CASSHPGDRKNIQYF | TGTGCCAGCAGCCATCCAGGGGATCGCAAAAACATTCAGTACTTC
TRBJ1-4 | . | . | 16 | TRBV5-1 | CASSLTGAGRREKLFF | TGCGCCAGCAGCTTGACCGGGGCAGGGAGGCGAGAAAAACTGTTTTTT
TRBJ2-5 | . | . | 13 | TRBV7-2 | CASRQGIQETQYF | TGTGCCAGCAGGCAGGGCATTCAAGAGACCCAGTACTTC
TRBJ2-5 | . | TRBD2 | 18 | TRBV11-2 | CASSYLPKPGLARETQYF | TGTGCCAGCAGCTACCTACCTAAGCCGGGACTAGCCAGGGAGACCCAGTACTTC
TRBJ1-4 | . | TRBD1 | 13 | TRBV24-1 | CATSAGGGQKLFF | TGTGCCACCTCGGCCGGAGGGGGCCAAAAACTGTTTTTT
TRBJ2-3 | . | . | 14 | TRBV7-2 | CASSLGGDTDTQYF | TGTGCCAGCAGCTTAGGGGGGGACACAGATACGCAGTATTTT
TRBJ1-5 | . | . | 15 | TRBV2 | CASSEARGAGQPQHF | TGTGCCAGCAGTGAGGCCCGGGGGGCGGGTCAGCCCCAGCATTTT
TRBJ2-2 | . | . | 16 | TRBV5-1 | CASRYSGTLVGGELFF | TGCGCCAGCAGATACTCCGGGACACTGGTCGGGGGGGAGCTGTTTTTT
TRBJ2-7 | once | . | 15 | TRBV14 | CASSDSTGSPGEQYF | TGTGCCAGCAGCGATTCGACAGGTTCTCCGGGGGAGCAGTACTTC
TRBJ1-5 | . | TRBD1 | 17 | TRBV28 | CASSLMGGQGGNQPQHF | TGTGCCAGCAGCCTTATGGGGGGACAGGGTGGAAATCAGCCCCAGCATTTT
TRBJ2-1 | . | TRBD2 | 15 | TRBV3-1/TRBV3-2 | CASSSERGGYNEQFF | TGTGCCAGCAGCTCAGAGCGGGGGGGATACAATGAGCAGTTCTTC
TRBJ2-2 | . | TRBD1 | 14 | TRBV7-8 | CASRGQANTGELFF | TGTGCCAGCAGAGGACAGGCGAACACCGGGGAGCTGTTTTTT
TRBJ2-3 | . | . | 16 | TRBV5-1 | CASSLDLLISTDTQYF | TGCGCCAGCAGCCTCGACTTACTCATCAGCACAGATACGCAGTATTTT
TRBJ2-2 | once | . | 12 | TRBV2 | CASKQFTGELFF | TGTGCCAGCAAACAGTTCACCGGGGAGCTGTTTTTT
TRBJ1-4 | . | TRBD1 | 15 | TRBV4-3 | CASSPKGALNEKLFF | TGCGCCAGCAGCCCCAAGGGGGCCCTTAATGAAAAACTGTTTTTT
TRBJ1-1 | . | . | 13 | TRBV7-2 | CASSFGRDTEAFF | TGTGCCAGCAGCTTCGGCAGGGACACTGAAGCTTTCTTT
TRBJ1-1 | . | . | 14 | TRBV7-2 | CASSLQGPNTEAFF | TGTGCCAGCAGCTTACAGGGTCCGAACACTGAAGCTTTCTTT
TRBJ1-2 | . | TRBD1 | 13 | TRBV27 | CASSRGQGVGYTF | TGTGCCAGCAGCCGGGGACAGGGGGTTGGCTACACCTTC
TRBJ2-7 | . | . | 16 | TRBV28 | CASSTPGGRLSYEQYF | TGTGCCAGCAGTACCCCCGGGGGGCGCTTGAGCTACGAGCAGTACTTC
TRBJ1-1 | . | . | 14 | TRBV19 | CASSYTRVNTEAFF | TGTGCCAGTAGTTATACCAGGGTGAACACTGAAGCTTTCTTT
TRBJ2-7 | . | TRBD2 | 14 | TRBV29-1 | CSAKLSGGAYEQYF | TGCAGCGCTAAACTAAGCGGGGGGGCCTACGAGCAGTACTTC
TRBJ2-3 | . | . | 12 | TRBV28 | CASNTALDTQYF | TGTGCCAGCAACACAGCTTTAGATACGCAGTATTTT
TRBJ2-5 | . | . | 14 | TRBV5-1 | CASSSGPGMGTQYF | TGCGCCAGCAGCTCGGGCCCAGGGATGGGGACCCAGTACTTC
TRBJ1-1 | . | TRBD1 | 14 | TRBV2 | CASSERGQGASAFF | TGTGCCAGCAGTGAAAGGGGGCAGGGGGCATCTGCTTTCTTT
TRBJ1-2 | once | TRBD1 | 16 | TRBV7-2 | CASSSIRGQGGYGYTF | TGTGCCAGCAGCTCCATCCGGGGACAGGGTGGCTATGGCTACACCTTC
TRBJ2-3 | . | TRBD2 | 16 | TRBV27 | CASSPAGLAGKDTQYF | TGTGCCAGCAGTCCCGCCGGACTAGCGGGGAAAGATACGCAGTATTTT
TRBJ2-6 | . | . | 18 | TRBV7-8 | CASSPRGKSYSGANVLTF | TGTGCCAGCAGCCCCCGCGGGAAAAGCTACTCTGGGGCCAACGTCCTGACTTTC
TRBJ2-1 | . | TRBD1 | 19 | TRBV27 | CASRHLIITGTGIYDEQFF | TGTGCCAGCAGACACCTCATTATCACAGGGACAGGGATTTACGATGAGCAGTTCTTC
TRBJ2-1 | . | TRBD2 | 17 | TRBV4-2 | CASSRGFQAGINGEQFF | TGTGCCAGCAGCCGCGGGTTTCAAGCGGGAATCAACGGTGAGCAGTTCTTC
TRBJ1-1 | . | . | 13 | TRBV9 | CASSVAGNTEAFF | TGTGCCAGCAGCGTAGCCGGGAACACTGAAGCTTTCTTT
TRBJ2-1 | . | . | 16 | TRBV4-1 | CASSQVRGANYNEQFF | TGCGCCAGCAGCCAAGTACGGGGGGCGAACTACAATGAGCAGTTCTTC